These 7 T cell receptor beta chains share one sample of origin, sequenced in a study of shared clonotypes between healthy human individuals. Assay used: immunoSEQ multiplex PCR; TCRdb lists only in-frame clones, some missing. Of 2 million to 2.5 million clones listed, roughly 93% are singletons. The sequenced sample consisted of naive CD4+ T cells from PBMCs. Subset defined: CD45RA+ positively selected. These receptors all stem from a man aged 18 to 30 in good health. Some clones in this sample may be carry-over from other donors' samples.

The rearrangement links TRBV5-1 to TRBJ2-6, with unresolved D. Deletions cut 2 bases from V and 2 bases from J, with 5 bases between. CDR1 is SGHRS and CDR2 is YFSETQ in the germline V gene. The CDR3 contains 14 residues. The CDR3 loop reads CASSFYPGANVLTF. CDR3 sequence (DNA): TGCGCCAGCAGCTTTTACCCTGGGGCCAACGTCCTGACTTTC. Full variable domain (remainder filled in from reference TRBV5-1 and TRBJ2-6): KAGVTQTPRYLIKTRGQQVTLSCSPISGHRSVSWYQQTPGQGLQFLFEYFSETQRNKGNFPGRFSGRQFSNSRSEMNVSTLELGDSALYLCASSFYPGANVLTFGAGSRLTVL.

The chain is built from TRBV9 and TRBJ2-3, with TRBD1 as a possible D gene (6 bases). The CDR3 has 14 amino acids. Per germline, CDR1 SGDLS and CDR2 YYNGEE. The V end was cut by 3 bases, the J end by 4 bases, with 12 bases between. This chain's CDR3 is CASSATGTPDTQYF. The CDR3 DNA reads as TGTGCCAGCAGCGCCACAGGGACCCCAGATACGCAGTATTTT. The whole variable domain, filled in from reference TRBV9 and TRBJ2-3, reads DSGVTQTPKHLITATGQRVTLRCSPRSGDLSVYWYQQSLDQGLQFLIQYYNGEERAKGNILERFSAQQFPDLHSELNLSSLELGDSALYFCASSATGTPDTQYFGPGTRLTVL.

The chain uses TRBV7-3 and TRBJ2-5; D tentatively reads TRBD1 or TRBD2 (5 bases each). This CDR3 is 15 amino acids long. Germline assignment: CDR1 SGHTA and CDR2 FQGTGA. V gave up 2 bases and J gave up 5 bases, with 15 bases separating them. CDR3 in amino acids: CASSLSGTPVETQYF. DNA of the CDR3: TGTGCCAGCAGCTTATCCGGGACCCCTGTTGAGACCCAGTACTTC.

Comments on this clone: Other DNA sequences within the sample encode an identical CDR3. The chain is built from TRBV18 and TRBJ1-1; D is ambiguous. Germline V lookup: CDR1 KGHSH, CDR2 LQKENI. The germline V and J ends were trimmed by 4 bases and 1 base, with 4 bases remaining between them. The CDR3 length is 12 residues. The CDR3, as DNA: TGTGCCAGCTCACTCGGGAACACTGAAGCTTTCTTT. Its protein product is CASSLGNTEAFF.

CDR3 in DNA: TGTGCCATCAGGAGGGGTGCGGGGAACACTGAAGCTTTCTTT. It codes for CAIRRGAGNTEAFF. This chain joins TRBV10-3 and TRBJ1-1; D is possibly TRBD1 (5 bases). Per the germline V gene, CDR1 is ENHRY and CDR2 is SYGVKD. Trimming removed 6 bases at V and 1 base at J, with 12 bases between. CDR3 length: 14 amino acids.

This chain joins TRBV18 and TRBJ1-1, with TRBD1 matching 9 bases. J lost 5 bases, V lost 4 bases, and 2 bases had no gene match. Germline-derived CDR1 and CDR2 are KGHSH and LQKENI. The CDR3 is made up of 13 amino acids. The CDR3 nucleotides are TGTGCCAGCTCACAACAGGGGGCTACTGAAGCTTTCTTT. This translates into CASSQQGATEAFF.

The CDR3 is CSVGWGTPQETQYF. CDR3 nucleotide sequence: TGCAGCGTTGGTTGGGGGACCCCGCAAGAGACCCAGTACTTC. V gene TRBV29-1 combines with J gene TRBJ2-5; the D gene could be TRBD1 or TRBD2 (5 bases each). Germline V gene data show CDR1 as SQVTM and CDR2 as ANQGSEA. CDR3 length: 14 amino acids. V gave up 4 bases and J gave up 2 bases, with 14 bases separating them.